The clone carrying this T cell receptor (beta chain) was counted a single time. No antigen is known for it. The method was immunoSEQ multiplex PCR; TCRdb's version includes in-frame clones alone and lacks a portion of them. The repertoire holds some 90,000 clones, with about nine tenths as singletons. These data come from a study of PD-1 blockade in classical Hodgkin lymphoma. Study background: Patients received nivolumab 3 mg/kg intravenously every 2 weeks.

Relapse was seen in all patients after autologous stem cell transplantation, and brentuximab vedotin exposure was variable. Broader study findings: Newly diagnosed patients and complete responders had comparable diversity at baseline. CD8+ TCR diversity did not rise significantly by C4D1, unlike CD4+.

Germline V gene lookup returns CDR1 SNHLY and CDR2 FYNNEI. V was cut by 6 bases and J by 0 bases, with 15 bases left in between. CDR3 length: 15 residues. This receptor was obtained from a human donor with classical Hodgkin lymphoma. The specimen was peripheral blood mononuclear cells (PBMCs), collected before the second cycle of nivolumab. The chain combines TRBV2 with TRBJ2-7; weak D call: TRBD2 (5 bases). CDR3 residues: CASSGVERASYEQYF. The DNA for the CDR3 is TGTGCCAGCAGCGGGGTTGAGCGCGCCTCCTACGAGCAGTACTTC.